What follows is one TCR beta chain and its context. The data were taken from a study of human T cells and chemical hapten exposure. Study as a whole: Per-sample TCR yield variation was attributed mainly to small pooled library volume differences.

The V gene lost 7 bases and the J gene lost 0 bases, with 9 bases spanning the gap. CDR1 and CDR2 (germline): MNHEY, SVGEGT. CDR3 length equals 13 residues. Sequencing started from total RNA isolated from unfractionated whole blood. Within the library, unique molecular identifiers were attached to each individual cDNA molecule. MiXCR, applied by TCRdb to the 5' RACE reads, yields one record per CDR3 protein. The data show about 80,000 distinct CDR3 sequences, roughly 7.7% seen once. The sequence was collected from a male donor in good health. The gene calls are TRBV6-2 or TRBV6-3 and TRBJ1-1, with D tentatively TRBD1 (6 bases). The CDR3 bases are TGTGCCAGCACCGACAGGTTGAACACTGAAGCTTTCTTT. Amino acids: CASTDRLNTEAFF.